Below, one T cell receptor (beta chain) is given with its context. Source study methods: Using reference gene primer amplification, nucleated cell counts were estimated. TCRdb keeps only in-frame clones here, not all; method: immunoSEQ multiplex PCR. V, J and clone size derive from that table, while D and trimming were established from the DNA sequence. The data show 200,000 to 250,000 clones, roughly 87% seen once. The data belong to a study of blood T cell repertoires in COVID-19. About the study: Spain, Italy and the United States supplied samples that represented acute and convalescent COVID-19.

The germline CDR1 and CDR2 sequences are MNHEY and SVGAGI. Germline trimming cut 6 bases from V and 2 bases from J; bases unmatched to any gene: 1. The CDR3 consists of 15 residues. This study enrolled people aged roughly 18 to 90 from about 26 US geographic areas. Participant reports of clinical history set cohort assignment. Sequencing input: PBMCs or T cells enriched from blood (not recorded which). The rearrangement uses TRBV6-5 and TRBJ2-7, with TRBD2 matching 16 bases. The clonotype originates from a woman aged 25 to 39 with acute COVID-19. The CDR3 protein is CASRGLAGGAYEQYF. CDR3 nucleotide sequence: TGTGCCAGCAGGGGACTAGCGGGAGGGGCCTACGAGCAGTACTTC.